The rows below give T cell receptor beta chains drawn from one sample of a study of post-analysis software for immune sequencing data. From the PCR reads, TCRdb called clonotypes with MiXCR, one entry per CDR3 protein. The top ten clones hold under 7% of a sample with about 540,000 distinct CDR3 sequences, around a third of them seen once. Sequencing was done on a sample of blood. Receptor source: a girl between 2 and 17 years old with multiple sclerosis. The CDR3 runs from the conserved cysteine through the conserved F or W. A D gene is named only where the DNA matches it firmly. A clone size is listed for some rows: how often the clone was seen (once, few, many), or a class if it is expanded.

clone_size j_call v_call d_call cdr3_length cdr3_nt cdr3_aa
few TRBJ2-5 TRBV3-1 . 13 TGTGCCAGCAGCCAATGGGGACCGGAGACCCAGTACTTC CASSQWGPETQYF
. TRBJ1-2 TRBV11-1 . 15 TGTGCCAGCAGCTTTATCGGCAGGGAGGAGGATGGCTACACCTTC CASSFIGREEDGYTF
. TRBJ2-5 TRBV20-1 . 15 TGCAGTGCTAGAGGGGGCCACTCGAGCCAAGAGACCCAGTACTTC CSARGGHSSQETQYF
. TRBJ2-5 TRBV7-9 TRBD2 18 TGTGCCAGCAGCCAGGGGGGGCTAGCGGGAGGTCTCCAAGAGACCCAGTACTTC CASSQGGLAGGLQETQYF
many TRBJ1-5 TRBV12-3/TRBV12-4 TRBD1 12 TGTGCCAGCAGTGACAGGGGTCAGCCCCAGCATTTT CASSDRGQPQHF
. TRBJ1-4 TRBV7-9 . 14 TGTGCCAGCAGCTTAACCTCGGGACGAGAAAAACTGTTTTTT CASSLTSGREKLFF
few TRBJ1-1 TRBV29-1 . 13 TGCAGCGTTGAAGGGGGGTCGAACACTGAAGCTTTCTTT CSVEGGSNTEAFF
. TRBJ2-1 TRBV11-2 . 19 TGTGCCAGCAGCTTAGGAATAGGGGGGCGGGGGAGAAGCCACAATGAGCAGTTCTTC CASSLGIGGRGRSHNEQFF
many TRBJ2-1 TRBV29-1 TRBD2 14 TGCAGCGTTCTAAACCCTAGCGGGGGGGGCTTACAGTTCTTC CSVLNPSGGGLQFF
. TRBJ2-3 TRBV5-6 TRBD2 18 TGTGCCAGCAGCTTGGTCCCTAGCGGGGGGTCTAGCACAGATACGCAGTATTTT CASSLVPSGGSSTDTQYF
few TRBJ1-5 TRBV5-5 . 17 TGTGCCAGCAGCTCCCATGCCGGGACATCCAGCTCCCCGCCCCAGCATTTT CASSSHAGTSSSPPQHF
few TRBJ2-7 TRBV20-1 . 13 TGCAGTGCTAGCTCCGTAACGATCTACGAGCAGTACTTC CSASSVTIYEQYF
. TRBJ1-5 TRBV4-1 . 12 TGCGCCAGCAGCCAAGATGGAATGGCCCAGCATTTT CASSQDGMAQHF